These T cell receptor beta chains were read from a single sample in a study of shared clonotypes between healthy human individuals. Repertoires were generated with immunoSEQ multiplex PCR, while TCRdb's copy carries only in-frame clones and drops some. Among approximately 2.5 million clones listed, approximately 93% were seen once. What was sequenced was naive CD4+ T cells from PBMCs. The receptors shown here come from a man between 18 and 35 years old in good health. Some clones in this sample may be carry-over from other donors' samples. CDR3s leave out the opening cysteine and the closing phenylalanine or tryptophan.

cdr3_aa v_call
ASSPSGSYEQY TRBV5-1
ASSLGGSSYNEQF TRBV28
SAKSQGRAF TRBV20-1
ATSRDGVRYEQY TRBV15
ASRGIEGGRVDTQY TRBV2
ASSLGQAYGYT TRBV2
ASSSGRGNVLGEQY TRBV5-4
ASSHDPPGLTNQPQH TRBV4-3
ASSSGSSGNTIY TRBV19
SAGGTATYGYT TRBV29-1
ASSPLRAETQY TRBV5-1
ASSVLLSADTQY TRBV2
ASQKVGGGNEQF TRBV5-6
SVGLALATNKQY TRBV29-1
ASSEAGARADTQY TRBV2
ASSFSPQGLREQY TRBV13
ASSLQGLSNQPQH TRBV27
ASSPRRKITGELF TRBV27
ASSGVLSSSTDTQY TRBV2
ASSFNLAGVYTGELF TRBV5-4
ASSGPWGYT TRBV11-2
ASSLGQGASNQPQH TRBV7-8
ASSLGPGNNYGYT TRBV5-6
AISVDRLAGGPHEQY TRBV10-3
ASRVDGGTDTQY TRBV19
ASSHGTRGPITDTQY TRBV4-1